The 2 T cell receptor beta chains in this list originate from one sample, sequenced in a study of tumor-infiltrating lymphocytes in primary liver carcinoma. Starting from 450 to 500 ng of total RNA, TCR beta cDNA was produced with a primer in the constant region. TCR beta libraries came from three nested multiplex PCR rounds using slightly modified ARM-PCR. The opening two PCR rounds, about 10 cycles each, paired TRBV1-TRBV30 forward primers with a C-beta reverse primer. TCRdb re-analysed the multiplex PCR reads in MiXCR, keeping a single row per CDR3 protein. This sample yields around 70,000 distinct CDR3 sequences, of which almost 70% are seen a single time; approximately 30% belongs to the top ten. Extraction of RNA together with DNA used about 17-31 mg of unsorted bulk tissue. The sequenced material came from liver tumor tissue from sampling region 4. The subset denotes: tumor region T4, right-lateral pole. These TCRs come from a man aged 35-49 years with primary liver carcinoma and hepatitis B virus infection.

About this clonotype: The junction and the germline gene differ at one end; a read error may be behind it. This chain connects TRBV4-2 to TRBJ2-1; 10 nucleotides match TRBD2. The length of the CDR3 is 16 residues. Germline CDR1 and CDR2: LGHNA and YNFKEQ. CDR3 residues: CASIPTSGISYNEKFF. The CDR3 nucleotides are TGTGCCAGCATCCCTACTAGCGGGATCTCCTACAATGAGAAGTTCTTC.

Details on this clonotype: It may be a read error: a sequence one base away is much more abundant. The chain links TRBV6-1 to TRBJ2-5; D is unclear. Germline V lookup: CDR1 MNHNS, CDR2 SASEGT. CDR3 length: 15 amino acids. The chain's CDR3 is CVSTIGRVNQETQYF. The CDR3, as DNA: TGTGTCAGCACTATAGGACGGGTTAACCAAGAGACCCAGTACTTC.